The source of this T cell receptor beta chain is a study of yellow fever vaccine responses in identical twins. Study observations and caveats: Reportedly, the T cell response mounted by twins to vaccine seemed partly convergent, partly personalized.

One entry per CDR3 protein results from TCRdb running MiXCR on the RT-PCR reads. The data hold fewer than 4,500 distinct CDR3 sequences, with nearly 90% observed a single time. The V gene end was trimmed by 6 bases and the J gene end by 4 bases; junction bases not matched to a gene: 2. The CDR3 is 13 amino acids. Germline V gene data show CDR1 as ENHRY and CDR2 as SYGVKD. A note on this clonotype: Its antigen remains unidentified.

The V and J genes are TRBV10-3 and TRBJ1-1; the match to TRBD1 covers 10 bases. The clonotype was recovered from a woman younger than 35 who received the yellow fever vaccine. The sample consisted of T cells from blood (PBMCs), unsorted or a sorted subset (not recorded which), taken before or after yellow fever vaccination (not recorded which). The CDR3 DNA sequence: TGTGCCATCAGGACAGGGGGCTCCACTGAAGCTTTCTTT. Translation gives CAIRTGGSTEAFF.